The clone carrying this T cell receptor beta chain has more than one count but fewer than ten. Its antigen is unknown. The sample originates from a study of blood T cells in healthy people across ages. The study isolated at least 6.5 million PBMCs from each sample. Germline CDR1 reads DFQATT; CDR2 reads SNEGSKA (reference sequence). V lost 1 base, J lost 4 bases, and 5 bases lay in between. The CDR3 loop spans 12 amino acids. Study observations and caveats: In long-lived donors, naive CD4+ cell counts and diversity exceeded those of aged donors.

It was with a sample-barcoded 5' primer and a J-beta primer mix that a second PCR of roughly 7 to 12 cycles was run. TCRdb re-derived calls from the 5' RACE reads in MiXCR, one entry per CDR3 protein. The table shows 600,000 to 650,000 distinct CDR3 sequences, with roughly 50% occurring only once. Sample: blood. The source of this sequence is a man in his sixties in good health. This rearrangement joins TRBV20-1 to TRBJ2-1; D gene ambiguous. CDR3 residues: CSARVLYNEQFF. CDR3 nucleotides: TGCAGTGCTAGAGTTCTGTACAATGAGCAGTTCTTC.